These 9 T cell receptor beta chains were sequenced from one sample in a study of control samples from healthy donors and cancer patients (dated by TCRdb to about 2020). Library preparation employed the immunoSEQ multiplex PCR assay. Drawn from immuneACCESS, this table holds only the in-frame rearrangements with V and J called that TCRdb kept. Clones are partly lost; checked studies trace under half to an unresolved V gene and leave the rest unexplained. The sample includes around 130,000 clones, with about 88% observed a single time. The biggest ten clones account for roughly 3.4% of the sample. The sequencing input was blood. The receptors here all came from a man in his fifties in good health.

The chain links TRBV6-5 to TRBJ1-4; D is uncertain. Germline V gene lookup returns CDR1 MNHEY and CDR2 SVGAGI. CDR3 length equals 15 residues. V lost 6 bases and J 3 bases, leaving 14 bases between the germline ends. In DNA form, the CDR3 reads TGTGCCAGCAGGGTCCGGAGGATGTCTAATGAAAAACTGTTTTTT. As protein: CASRVRRMSNEKLFF.

The V gene is TRBV2, the J gene TRBJ2-1, with 10 bases that match TRBD2. Per germline, CDR1 SNHLY and CDR2 FYNNEI. The CDR3 has 12 amino acids. Trimming at V came to 6 bases and at J to 11 bases, leaving 4 bases not matched to a gene. The CDR3 DNA sequence: TGTGCCAGCAGACCTAGCGGGGGTAAGCAGTTCTTC. Translated, it gives CASRPSGGKQFF.

The chain recombines TRBV7-2 with TRBJ2-3, with D perhaps TRBD2 (6 bases). The V gene's germline CDR1 is SGHTA and CDR2 FQGNSA. V was shortened by 2 bases and J by 1 base, with 10 bases between the two germline ends. This CDR3 region has 15 residues. CDR3 in amino acids: CASSLLGEGTDTQYF. The CDR3 DNA sequence: TGTGCCAGCAGCTTATTAGGGGAGGGCACAGATACGCAGTATTTT.

The V and J genes are TRBV6-5 and TRBJ1-1; D uncertain. Germline assignment: CDR1 MNHEY and CDR2 SVGAGI. Between the trimmed V and J ends, which lost 4 bases and 2 bases, there was a span of 8 bases. The CDR3 covers 13 residues. DNA of the CDR3: TGTGCCAGCAGTTCCCGGGGAAACACTGAAGCTTTCTTT. It codes for CASSSRGNTEAFF.

The chain couples TRBV2 to TRBJ2-1; D is unresolved. The V gene lost 3 bases and the J gene lost 4 bases, with 4 bases spanning the gap. The length of the CDR3 is 12 residues. The germline CDR1 and CDR2 sequences are SNHLY and FYNNEI. CDR3 sequence: CASSDGYNEQFF. CDR3 DNA sequence: TGTGCCAGCAGTGACGGATACAATGAGCAGTTCTTC.

The chain recombines TRBV11-2 with TRBJ1-1; D call uncertain. Germline CDR1 is SGHAT and CDR2 is FQNNGV. This CDR3 region has 13 residues. Trimming left V 4 bases short and J 1 base short, with 7 bases between. The CDR3 reads CASSSRGNTEAFF. The CDR3 region has the DNA TGTGCCAGCAGCTCCCGAGGGAACACTGAAGCTTTCTTT.

The chain joins TRBV9 to TRBJ2-7, with TRBD1 as a possible D gene (6 bases). Germline V gives CDR1 SGDLS, CDR2 YYNGEE. V gave up 0 bases and J gave up 2 bases, with 9 bases separating them. This CDR3 spans 14 amino acids. The CDR3 nucleotides read TGTGCCAGCAGCGTAGGGGACAACCCCTACGAGCAGTACTTC. Translation: CASSVGDNPYEQYF.

V usage is TRBV28 and J usage is TRBJ2-2; 8 nucleotides match TRBD1. V gave up 6 bases and J gave up 5 bases; unmatched junction bases: 8. This CDR3 has 15 amino acids. Germline V gives CDR1 MDHEN, CDR2 SYDVKM. This CDR3 is CASRAQGAGTGELFF. CDR3 in DNA: TGTGCCAGCAGGGCCCAGGGGGCTGGAACCGGGGAGCTGTTTTTT.

The rearrangement uses TRBV11-2 and TRBJ2-5; D is undetermined. Germline CDR1 and CDR2: SGHAT and FQNNGV. The length of the CDR3 is 11 residues. Trimming removed 5 bases from V and 2 bases from J, with 3 bases in between. In DNA, the CDR3 is TGTGCCAGCAGCCCTCAAGAGACCCAGTACTTC. Encoded protein: CASSPQETQYF.